The clone carrying this T cell receptor (beta chain) was counted at least ten times. Its specificity is unknown. The sample belongs to a study of T cell repertoires in cytomegalovirus infection. Study background: An indication of both CMV infection and matching HLA type came from public TCR beta signatures.

TCRdb reprocessed the reads with MiXCR, giving one entry per CDR3 protein. The sample holds about 130,000 distinct CDR3 sequences, less than 9.5% seen once. The CDR3 extends over 16 amino acids. Germline values: CDR1 MDHEN, CDR2 SYDVKM. Between the trimmed V and J ends, which lost 6 bases and 2 bases, there was a span of 19 bases. The study, taken as a whole, reports: Ex vivo responses were dominated by HLA-C-restricted CMV-specific TCR beta clonotypes. CMV carriers with the relevant HLA were identified by cumulative public TCR beta family frequency.

Sequencing was performed on PBMCs. J is TRBJ1-1 and V is TRBV28; no firm D call. The receptor comes from a human donor in good health (CMV status not recorded). Some clones in this sample may be carry-over from other donors' samples. Written as DNA, the CDR3 is TGTGCCAGCAGCCCCCGGCGGTCGGGATACAACACTGAAGCTTTCTTT. As protein: CASSPRRSGYNTEAFF. Full variable domain (outside the CDR3, taken from reference TRBV28 and TRBJ1-1): DVKVTQSSRYLVKRTGEKVFLECVQDMDHENMFWYRQDPGLGLRLIYFSYDVKMKEKGDIPEGYSVSREKKERFSLILESASTNQTSMYLCASSPRRSGYNTEAFFGQGTRLTVV.